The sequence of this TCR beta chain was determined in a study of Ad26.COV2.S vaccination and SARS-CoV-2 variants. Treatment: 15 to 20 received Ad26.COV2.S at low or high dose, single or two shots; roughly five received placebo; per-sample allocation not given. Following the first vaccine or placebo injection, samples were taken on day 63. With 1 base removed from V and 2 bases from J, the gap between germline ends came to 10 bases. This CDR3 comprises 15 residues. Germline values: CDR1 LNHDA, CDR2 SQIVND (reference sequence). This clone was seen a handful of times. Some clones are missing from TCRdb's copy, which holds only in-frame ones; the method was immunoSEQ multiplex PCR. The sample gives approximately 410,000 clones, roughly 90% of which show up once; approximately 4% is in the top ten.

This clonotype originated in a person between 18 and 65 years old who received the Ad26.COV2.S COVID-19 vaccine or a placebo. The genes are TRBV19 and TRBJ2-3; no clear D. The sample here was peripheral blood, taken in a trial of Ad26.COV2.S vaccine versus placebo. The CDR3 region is CASSIGALFTDTQYF. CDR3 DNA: TGTGCCAGTAGTATAGGGGCACTCTTCACAGATACGCAGTATTTT.